This T cell receptor (beta chain) was sequenced in a study of shared clonotypes between healthy human individuals. As for the study in general: The cohort comprised a couple of women and a few men. Their ages spanned 18 to 49 years.

Germline V CDR1 and CDR2: SGHAT, FQDESV (reference sequence). The CDR3 length is 13 residues. Trimming pared 6 bases from V and 5 bases from J, leaving 13 bases between. Findings of the study overall: Sampling covered nothing but blood. Tissue TCR repertoires likely differ from those found in blood.

Worth noting for this clone: Its antigen is currently unknown.

Genomic DNA of every subset was divided equally among multiple immunoSEQ plates. Each PCR replicate run on unsorted PBMC took in roughly 0.3 ug DNA, about 29,000 T cell genomes. Profiling relied on immunoSEQ multiplex PCR, and the TCRdb table lists in-frame clones only, not all of them. In the table there are about 480,000 clones, about 79% of which are singletons. The V and J genes are TRBV11-1 and TRBJ2-5; no definite D call. The receptor comes from a woman in her thirties or forties in good health. Some clones in this sample may be carry-over from other donors' samples. Specimen: PBMCs. The DNA of the CDR3 is TGTGCCAGCAGTTTACCGGGTGCGGAGACCCAGTACTTC. This encodes CASSLPGAETQYF. The full variable domain, its missing parts supplied by reference TRBV11-1 and TRBJ2-5, is EAEVAQSPRYKITEKSQAVAFWCDPISGHATLYWYRQILGQGPELLVQFQDESVVDDSQLPKDRFSAERLKGVDSTLKIQPAELGDSAMYLCASSLPGAETQYFGPGTRLLVL.